These T cell receptor beta chains were read from a single sample in a study of human T cells and chemical hapten exposure. TCRdb reanalysed the RACE reads using MiXCR and keeps one entry per CDR3 protein. This sample has around 110,000 distinct CDR3 sequences, with about 12% found just once. Sequences were derived from whole blood, sampled in connection with sensitization to the hapten diphenylcyclopropenone (DPC). The receptors originated from a woman in her fifties or sixties with alopecia areata. Some clones in this sample may be carry-over from other donors' samples. Each CDR3 is given without its conserved first and last residue. D genes are given only for firm matches. Part of the rows lack a size; the others show once, few, many or a class for expanded clones.

v_call: TRBV7-6
d_call: NA
clone_size: many
j_call: TRBJ2-3
cdr3_aa: ASSLGPTDTQY

v_call: TRBV28
d_call: TRBD2
clone_size: NA
j_call: TRBJ2-1
cdr3_aa: ASINPAGQGTYNEQF

v_call: TRBV6-1
d_call: NA
clone_size: many
j_call: TRBJ1-1
cdr3_aa: ASSEVFGIGEAF

v_call: TRBV3-1
d_call: NA
clone_size: many
j_call: TRBJ1-4
cdr3_aa: ASSQGGGEKLF

v_call: TRBV2
d_call: TRBD1
clone_size: NA
j_call: TRBJ2-5
cdr3_aa: ASSEGQVETQY

v_call: TRBV6-2/TRBV6-3
d_call: TRBD1
clone_size: many
j_call: TRBJ2-1
cdr3_aa: ASSYSGQGYSEQF

v_call: TRBV29-1
d_call: NA
clone_size: many
j_call: TRBJ1-1
cdr3_aa: SVVNSPMNTEAF

v_call: TRBV7-8
d_call: TRBD1
clone_size: NA
j_call: TRBJ1-4
cdr3_aa: ASSLDGTGVREKLF

v_call: TRBV7-9
d_call: TRBD2
clone_size: NA
j_call: TRBJ2-1
cdr3_aa: ASSLERSGSSNEQF

v_call: TRBV7-2
d_call: TRBD2
clone_size: few
j_call: TRBJ2-2
cdr3_aa: ASSAGGRAFGELF

v_call: TRBV5-4
d_call: TRBD2
clone_size: NA
j_call: TRBJ2-5
cdr3_aa: ASSLESGGVTGTQY

v_call: TRBV4-2
d_call: NA
clone_size: NA
j_call: TRBJ2-2
cdr3_aa: ASSQEGGSGNTGELF

v_call: TRBV7-8
d_call: NA
clone_size: NA
j_call: TRBJ2-3
cdr3_aa: ASSPGQPRADTQY

v_call: TRBV4-2
d_call: TRBD2
clone_size: few
j_call: TRBJ2-7
cdr3_aa: ASSQERASGVNEQY

v_call: TRBV6-2/TRBV6-3
d_call: NA
clone_size: few
j_call: TRBJ2-5
cdr3_aa: ASSNSAVETQY

v_call: TRBV12-3/TRBV12-4
d_call: TRBD1
clone_size: few
j_call: TRBJ1-1
cdr3_aa: ASSPTGETEAF

v_call: TRBV11-3
d_call: TRBD1
clone_size: NA
j_call: TRBJ2-5
cdr3_aa: ASRGQGEETQY

v_call: TRBV5-5
d_call: NA
clone_size: NA
j_call: TRBJ2-5
cdr3_aa: ASSLRASQETQY

v_call: TRBV11-2
d_call: TRBD2
clone_size: many
j_call: TRBJ2-5
cdr3_aa: ASSHFVLASGRGETQY

v_call: TRBV5-1
d_call: NA
clone_size: many
j_call: TRBJ1-1
cdr3_aa: ASSLGGSRPNTEAF

v_call: TRBV28
d_call: TRBD1
clone_size: NA
j_call: TRBJ1-1
cdr3_aa: ASRPGDRGLTEAF

v_call: TRBV5-1
d_call: NA
clone_size: few
j_call: TRBJ2-7
cdr3_aa: ASTPGQETYEQY

v_call: TRBV5-1
d_call: NA
clone_size: NA
j_call: TRBJ2-3
cdr3_aa: ASSTRGQEGTDTQY

v_call: TRBV3-1
d_call: TRBD1
clone_size: many
j_call: TRBJ2-1
cdr3_aa: ASSQGTGYYEQF

v_call: TRBV5-1
d_call: NA
clone_size: NA
j_call: TRBJ2-1
cdr3_aa: ASSLAVSSYNEQF

v_call: TRBV24-1
d_call: NA
clone_size: few
j_call: TRBJ2-5
cdr3_aa: ATSDGPRQETQY

v_call: TRBV20-1
d_call: NA
clone_size: NA
j_call: TRBJ1-1
cdr3_aa: SARTPNTGAF

v_call: TRBV28
d_call: NA
clone_size: NA
j_call: TRBJ2-1
cdr3_aa: ASSPHRGGYNEQF

v_call: TRBV28
d_call: NA
clone_size: NA
j_call: TRBJ2-4
cdr3_aa: ASSSPGELAKNIQY

v_call: TRBV20-1
d_call: NA
clone_size: NA
j_call: TRBJ1-2
cdr3_aa: SALTGAGSYGYT

v_call: TRBV20-1
d_call: NA
clone_size: many
j_call: TRBJ1-5
cdr3_aa: SALTPNQPQH

v_call: TRBV29-1
d_call: NA
clone_size: many
j_call: TRBJ2-3
cdr3_aa: SETTSTDTQY

v_call: TRBV3-1
d_call: NA
clone_size: few
j_call: TRBJ2-5
cdr3_aa: ASSQMTGETQY

v_call: TRBV10-1
d_call: TRBD1
clone_size: many
j_call: TRBJ1-5
cdr3_aa: ARKSHLGTEKIFDQPQH

v_call: TRBV6-5
d_call: TRBD1
clone_size: many
j_call: TRBJ2-7
cdr3_aa: ASSDLAGGSYEQY

v_call: TRBV2
d_call: NA
clone_size: few
j_call: TRBJ2-3
cdr3_aa: ASSVVSSSTDTQY

v_call: TRBV7-9
d_call: NA
clone_size: many
j_call: TRBJ1-6
cdr3_aa: ASSLMDSGWGNSPLH

v_call: TRBV7-2
d_call: NA
clone_size: once
j_call: TRBJ1-2
cdr3_aa: ASSSGSNYGYT

v_call: TRBV18
d_call: NA
clone_size: many
j_call: TRBJ1-2
cdr3_aa: ASSPGLSNGYT

v_call: TRBV29-1
d_call: TRBD1
clone_size: NA
j_call: TRBJ2-7
cdr3_aa: SVYRGLGQY

v_call: TRBV7-2
d_call: TRBD2
clone_size: NA
j_call: TRBJ2-7
cdr3_aa: ASSLLAGGRYEQY

v_call: TRBV7-2
d_call: NA
clone_size: NA
j_call: TRBJ1-6
cdr3_aa: ASSTQGHDNSPLH

v_call: TRBV7-7
d_call: TRBD1
clone_size: few
j_call: TRBJ2-1
cdr3_aa: ASSLTGGSEQF

v_call: TRBV24-1
d_call: NA
clone_size: few
j_call: TRBJ1-2
cdr3_aa: ATSDFDHRDGYT

v_call: TRBV18
d_call: NA
clone_size: many
j_call: TRBJ2-1
cdr3_aa: ASSPPGSSYNEQF

v_call: TRBV12-3/TRBV12-4
d_call: NA
clone_size: many
j_call: TRBJ1-2
cdr3_aa: ASRSFKPGEANYGYT

v_call: TRBV28
d_call: TRBD1
clone_size: NA
j_call: TRBJ1-5
cdr3_aa: ASSWGTGVNQPQH

v_call: TRBV10-3
d_call: NA
clone_size: NA
j_call: TRBJ2-7
cdr3_aa: AISELGEINYEQY

v_call: TRBV2
d_call: NA
clone_size: many
j_call: TRBJ2-1
cdr3_aa: ASSLVTVGSNEQF

v_call: TRBV28
d_call: TRBD1
clone_size: NA
j_call: TRBJ2-7
cdr3_aa: ASSGQGHSYEQY

v_call: TRBV6-5
d_call: TRBD1
clone_size: NA
j_call: TRBJ2-7
cdr3_aa: ASSPPRTGTDSYEQY

v_call: TRBV2
d_call: NA
clone_size: many
j_call: TRBJ1-5
cdr3_aa: ASSEDRHSNQPQH

v_call: TRBV3-1
d_call: NA
clone_size: few
j_call: TRBJ1-6
cdr3_aa: ASSHTGSNSPLH

v_call: TRBV29-1
d_call: NA
clone_size: few
j_call: TRBJ2-1
cdr3_aa: SVEWSGRHNEQF

v_call: TRBV2
d_call: TRBD1
clone_size: few
j_call: TRBJ2-7
cdr3_aa: ASSEDRRPSYEQY

v_call: TRBV29-1
d_call: TRBD1
clone_size: NA
j_call: TRBJ1-2
cdr3_aa: GVRPIGGRNYGYT

v_call: TRBV20-1
d_call: TRBD2
clone_size: NA
j_call: TRBJ2-7
cdr3_aa: SAMAGESYEQY

v_call: TRBV29-1
d_call: NA
clone_size: many
j_call: TRBJ2-7
cdr3_aa: SVAGSPYEQY

v_call: TRBV11-2
d_call: NA
clone_size: many
j_call: TRBJ2-3
cdr3_aa: ASRNLGGVDTQY

v_call: TRBV18
d_call: NA
clone_size: few
j_call: TRBJ2-3
cdr3_aa: ASSPSRGRSTDTQY